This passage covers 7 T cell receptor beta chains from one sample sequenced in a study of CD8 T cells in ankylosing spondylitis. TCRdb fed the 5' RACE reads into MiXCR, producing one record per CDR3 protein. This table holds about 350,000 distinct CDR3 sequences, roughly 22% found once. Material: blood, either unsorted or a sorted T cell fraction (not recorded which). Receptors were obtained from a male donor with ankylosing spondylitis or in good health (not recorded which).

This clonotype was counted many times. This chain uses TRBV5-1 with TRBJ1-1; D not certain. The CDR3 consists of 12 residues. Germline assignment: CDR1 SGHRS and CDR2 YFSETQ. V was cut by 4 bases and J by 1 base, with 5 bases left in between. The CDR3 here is CASSLTNTEAFF. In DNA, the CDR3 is TGCGCCAGCAGCCTCACGAACACTGAAGCTTTCTTT.

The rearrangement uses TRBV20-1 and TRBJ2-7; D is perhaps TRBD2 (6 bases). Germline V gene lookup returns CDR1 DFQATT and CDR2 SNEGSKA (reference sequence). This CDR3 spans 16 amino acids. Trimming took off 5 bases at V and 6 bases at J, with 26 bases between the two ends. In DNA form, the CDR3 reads TGCAGTGCTTCAGGAGTGGGGAGGTCGGGGGTGGGCGAGCAGTACTTC. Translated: CSASGVGRSGVGEQYF.

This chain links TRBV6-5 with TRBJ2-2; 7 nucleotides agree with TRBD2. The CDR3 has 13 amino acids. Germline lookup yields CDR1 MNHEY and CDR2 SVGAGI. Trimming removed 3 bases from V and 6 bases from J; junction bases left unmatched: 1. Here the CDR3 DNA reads TGTGCCAGCAGTTATGGGGGGGCCGGGGAGCTGTTTTTT. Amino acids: CASSYGGAGELFF.

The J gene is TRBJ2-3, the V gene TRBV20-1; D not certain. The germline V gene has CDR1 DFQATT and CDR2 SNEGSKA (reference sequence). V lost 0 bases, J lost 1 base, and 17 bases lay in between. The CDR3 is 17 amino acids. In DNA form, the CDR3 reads TGCAGTGCTAGAGATGGCCGCCTCTTATCCGGCACAGATACGCAGTATTTT. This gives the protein CSARDGRLLSGTDTQYF.

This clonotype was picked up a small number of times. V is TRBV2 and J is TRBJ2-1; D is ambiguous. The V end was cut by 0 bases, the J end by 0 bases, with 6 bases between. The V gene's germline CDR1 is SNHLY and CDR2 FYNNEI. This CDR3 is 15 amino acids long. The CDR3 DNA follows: TGTGCCAGCAGTGAAGCGATAAGCTCCTACAATGAGCAGTTCTTC. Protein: CASSEAISSYNEQFF. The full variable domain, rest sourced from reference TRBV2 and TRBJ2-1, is EPEVTQTPSHQVTQMGQEVILRCVPISNHLYFYWYRQILGQKVEFLVSFYNNEISEKSEIFDDQFSVERPDGSNFTLKIRSTKLEDSAMYFCASSEAISSYNEQFFGPGTRLTVL.

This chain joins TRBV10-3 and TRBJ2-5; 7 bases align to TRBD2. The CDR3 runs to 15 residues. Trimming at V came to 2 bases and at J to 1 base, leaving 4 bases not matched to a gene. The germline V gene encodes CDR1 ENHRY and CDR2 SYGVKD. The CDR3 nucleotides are TGTGCCATCAGTGAGCCGGGGGGATTCCAAGAGACCCAGTACTTC. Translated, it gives CAISEPGGFQETQYF.

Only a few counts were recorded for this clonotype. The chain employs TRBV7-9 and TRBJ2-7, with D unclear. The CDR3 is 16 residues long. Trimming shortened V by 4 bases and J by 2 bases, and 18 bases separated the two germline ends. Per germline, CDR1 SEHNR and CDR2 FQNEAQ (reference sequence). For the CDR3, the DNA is TGTGCCAGCAGCTACTCAACTCCCCAGGCGGCCTACGAGCAGTACTTC. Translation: CASSYSTPQAAYEQYF.